The clone carrying this T cell receptor beta chain has a count of ten or more. The antigen remains unidentified. The sample comes from a study of read filtering for tumor transcriptome and immune sequencing. The study, taken as a whole, reports: In IR-seq, single-read clonotypes were about 81.9% of clonotypes but around 3.5% of reads.

Bone marrow was sampled from every patient at the time of active disease. From germline, CDR1 is DFQATT and CDR2 SNEGSKA (reference sequence). The CDR3 has 15 amino acids. V lost 0 bases, J lost 1 base, and 9 bases lay in between. From roughly 400 ng of RNA, a library with molecular barcoded alpha/delta and beta/gamma adaptors was made. A single record per CDR3 protein comes from TCRdb applying MiXCR to the reads. The sample contains 37,000 or so distinct CDR3 sequences, roughly an eighth of which appear only once. The chain uses TRBV20-1 and TRBJ2-2; possibly TRBD1 or TRBD2 for D (5 bases each). This TCR was recovered from a donor aged 40 or over with multiple myeloma. Sequencing was done on a sample of a population of CD138-negative cells sorted from bone marrow. In nucleotides, the CDR3 is TGCAGTGCTAGAGATGCAGGGAGGAACACCGGGGAGCTGTTTTTT. This translates into CSARDAGRNTGELFF.